This is a list of T cell receptor beta chains from one sample in a study of T cells after yellow fever vaccination. TCRdb recomputed calls from the 5' RACE reads with MiXCR, one row per CDR3 protein. The sample records about 330,000 distinct CDR3 sequences, roughly 4% being singletons. Here the sequenced sample was PBMCs, taken 5 days after the yellow fever booster vaccination. The receptors derive from a man between 18 and 35 years old who received the YFV17D yellow fever vaccine. CDR3s include the opening cysteine and the closing phenylalanine or tryptophan. D genes are given only for firm matches. Size values are once, few and many counts, or a class for expanded clones, and some rows have none.

d_call: .
v_call: TRBV20-1
clone_size: many
j_call: TRBJ1-2
cdr3_nt: TGCAGTGCTTTCCTGCCCGTTTATGGCTACACCTTC
cdr3_aa: CSAFLPVYGYTF

d_call: TRBD1
v_call: TRBV7-9
clone_size: many
j_call: TRBJ1-1
cdr3_nt: TGTGCCAGCAGCTTTAGGCCTCAGAGGGGGCCGAACACTGAAGCTTTCTTT
cdr3_aa: CASSFRPQRGPNTEAFF

d_call: .
v_call: TRBV15
clone_size: .
j_call: TRBJ2-7
cdr3_nt: TGTGCCACCAGCAGAGATTCCCAGGGGGGATCCGAGCAGTACTTC
cdr3_aa: CATSRDSQGGSEQYF

d_call: .
v_call: TRBV30
clone_size: .
j_call: TRBJ1-2
cdr3_nt: TGTGCCTGGAGTGGTACAGGGAAATATGGCTACACCTTC
cdr3_aa: CAWSGTGKYGYTF

d_call: TRBD1
v_call: TRBV5-1
clone_size: many
j_call: TRBJ2-2
cdr3_nt: TGCGCCAGCTCCGAGGGGACAGGGCTCGTCGGGGAGCTGTTTTTT
cdr3_aa: CASSEGTGLVGELFF

d_call: TRBD1
v_call: TRBV12-3/TRBV12-4
clone_size: .
j_call: TRBJ2-2
cdr3_nt: TGTGCCAGCAGTTTACCCACAGGGGTGGGCACCGGGGAGCTGTTTTTT
cdr3_aa: CASSLPTGVGTGELFF

d_call: .
v_call: TRBV20-1
clone_size: many
j_call: TRBJ2-1
cdr3_nt: TGCAGTGCTAGAGATGGACGGGGACCCTACAATGAGCAGTTCTTC
cdr3_aa: CSARDGRGPYNEQFF

d_call: .
v_call: TRBV4-3
clone_size: many
j_call: TRBJ2-5
cdr3_nt: TGCGCCAGCAGCCAAGATTTTGGGGGGGGGCCGAAGACCCAGTACTTC
cdr3_aa: CASSQDFGGGPKTQYF

d_call: .
v_call: TRBV20-1
clone_size: few
j_call: TRBJ2-1
cdr3_nt: TGCAGTGCTAAAGGGTCTGGAGGCTCCTACAATGAGCAGTTCTTC
cdr3_aa: CSAKGSGGSYNEQFF

d_call: .
v_call: TRBV10-3
clone_size: .
j_call: TRBJ2-3
cdr3_nt: TGTGCCATCAGACCGGACGGTAGCACAGATACGCAGTATTTT
cdr3_aa: CAIRPDGSTDTQYF

d_call: .
v_call: TRBV25-1
clone_size: .
j_call: TRBJ1-1
cdr3_nt: TGTGCCAGCGGTCCTGGGTGGGCGGGAACTGAAGCTTTCTTT
cdr3_aa: CASGPGWAGTEAFF

d_call: .
v_call: TRBV4-3
clone_size: many
j_call: TRBJ2-2
cdr3_nt: TGCGCCAGCAGCCAGGAAGGGGGTCTGAGTACCGGGGAGCTGTTTTTT
cdr3_aa: CASSQEGGLSTGELFF

d_call: .
v_call: TRBV9
clone_size: few
j_call: TRBJ2-7
cdr3_nt: TGTGCCAGCAGCGCCGGGACACACTCCTACGAGCAGTACTTC
cdr3_aa: CASSAGTHSYEQYF

d_call: TRBD2
v_call: TRBV3-1
clone_size: .
j_call: TRBJ2-1
cdr3_nt: TGTGCCAGCAGCCAACTTAGGACTAGTAGGTACAATGAGCAGTTCTTC
cdr3_aa: CASSQLRTSRYNEQFF

d_call: .
v_call: TRBV11-2
clone_size: few
j_call: TRBJ2-5
cdr3_nt: TGTGCCAGCAGCATCCGGACAGATCAAGAGACCCAGTACTTC
cdr3_aa: CASSIRTDQETQYF

d_call: .
v_call: TRBV5-1
clone_size: .
j_call: TRBJ2-2
cdr3_nt: TGCGCCAGCGACAGGCTTCCGAACACCGGGGAGCTGTTTTTT
cdr3_aa: CASDRLPNTGELFF

d_call: TRBD1
v_call: TRBV29-1
clone_size: few
j_call: TRBJ2-7
cdr3_nt: TGCAGCGTTGATCGTGAGGCAGGGGGTACCTACGAGCAGTACTTC
cdr3_aa: CSVDREAGGTYEQYF

d_call: TRBD1
v_call: TRBV20-1
clone_size: .
j_call: TRBJ1-2
cdr3_nt: TGCAGTACCCTAACAGGGGGCGGTGGCTACACCTTC
cdr3_aa: CSTLTGGGGYTF

d_call: .
v_call: TRBV5-4
clone_size: .
j_call: TRBJ2-5
cdr3_nt: TGTGCCAGCGCACTAGAGGGGGGCAAGGAGACCCAGTACTTC
cdr3_aa: CASALEGGKETQYF